This TCR beta chain was found in a study of blood T cells in healthy people across ages. Study-wide findings and caveats: With donor CMV status unknown, expanded clonotype changes were possibly confounded.

Caucasian individuals from Russia who were healthy and aged roughly 6 to 95 acted as donors. Note on this clonotype: Antigen: not known.

Using a J-beta primer mix together with a sample-barcoded 5' primer, a second PCR was run for roughly 7 to 12 cycles. TCRdb re-called the 5' RACE reads with MiXCR, one entry per CDR3 protein. The sample has around 940,000 distinct CDR3 sequences; 45% to 60% are singletons. The V and J ends lost 4 bases and 1 base respectively, with 13 bases between them. The germline gives CDR1 SGHRS, CDR2 YFSETQ. The CDR3 consists of 15 residues. The V call is TRBV5-1, the J call TRBJ2-3; no clear D gene. Sample: blood. The clonotype originates from a woman aged 55-75 years in good health. CDR3 sequence: CASSVTGRGTDTQYF. The CDR3 nucleotides read TGCGCCAGCAGCGTGACCGGCCGGGGCACAGATACGCAGTATTTT.